What follows describes a single T cell receptor (beta chain). Its antigen is currently unknown. The CDR3 runs 13 residues. V shed 3 bases and J shed 7 bases, with 10 bases lying between them. Germline V gene data show CDR1 as SGHTA and CDR2 as FQGNSA. The data stem from a study of T cell responses to AZD1222 COVID-19 vaccine. Background on the study: Analyses pooled second doses at about 4 or about 12 weeks. Study-wide results and limits: Every sample of the repertoires postdated the peak T cell response.

Using immunoSEQ multiplex PCR, the repertoire was profiled, and TCRdb retains in-frame clones only, with some absent. The sample records 130,000 or so clones, nearly 95% being singletons. This specimen consisted of peripheral blood, obtained on day 0 of AZD1222 vaccination. The clonotype comes from an adult in good health. The V gene is TRBV7-2, the J gene TRBJ2-1; possibly TRBD2 for D (5 bases). The CDR3: CASSFTPGNEQFF. The DNA for the CDR3 is TGTGCCAGCAGCTTTACTCCGGGGAATGAGCAGTTCTTC.